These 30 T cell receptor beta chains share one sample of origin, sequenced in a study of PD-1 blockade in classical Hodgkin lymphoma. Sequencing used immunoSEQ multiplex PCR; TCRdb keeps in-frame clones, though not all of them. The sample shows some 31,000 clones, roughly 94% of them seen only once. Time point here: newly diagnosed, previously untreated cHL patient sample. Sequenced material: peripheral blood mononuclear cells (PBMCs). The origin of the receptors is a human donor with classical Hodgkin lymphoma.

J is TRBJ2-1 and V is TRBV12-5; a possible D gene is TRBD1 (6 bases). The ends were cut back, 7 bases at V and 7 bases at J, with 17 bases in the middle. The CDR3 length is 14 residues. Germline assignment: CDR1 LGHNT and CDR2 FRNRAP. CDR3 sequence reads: CASALGAAWNEQFF. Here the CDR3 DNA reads TGTGCTAGTGCCCTGGGGGCAGCCTGGAATGAGCAGTTCTTC.

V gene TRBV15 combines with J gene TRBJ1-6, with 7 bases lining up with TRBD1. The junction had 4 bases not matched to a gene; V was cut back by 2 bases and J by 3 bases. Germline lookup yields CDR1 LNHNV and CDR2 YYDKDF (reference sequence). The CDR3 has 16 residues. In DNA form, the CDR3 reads TGTGCCACCAGCAGATTACAGGGGTTCTATAATTCACCCCTCCACTTT. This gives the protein CATSRLQGFYNSPLHF.

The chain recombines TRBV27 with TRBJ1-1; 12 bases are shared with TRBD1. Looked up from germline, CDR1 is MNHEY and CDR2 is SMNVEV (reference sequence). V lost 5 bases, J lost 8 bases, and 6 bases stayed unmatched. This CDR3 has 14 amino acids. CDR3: CASSAGTGGVEAFF. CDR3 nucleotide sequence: TGTGCCAGCAGTGCCGGGACAGGGGGCGTAGAAGCTTTCTTT.

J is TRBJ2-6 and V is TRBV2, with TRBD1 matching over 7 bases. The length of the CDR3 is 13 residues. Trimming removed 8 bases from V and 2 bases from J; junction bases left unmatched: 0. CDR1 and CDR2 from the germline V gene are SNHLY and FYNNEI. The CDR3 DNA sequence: TGTGCCAGCCAGGGGGCTGGGGCCAACGTCCTGACTTTC. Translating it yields CASQGAGANVLTF.

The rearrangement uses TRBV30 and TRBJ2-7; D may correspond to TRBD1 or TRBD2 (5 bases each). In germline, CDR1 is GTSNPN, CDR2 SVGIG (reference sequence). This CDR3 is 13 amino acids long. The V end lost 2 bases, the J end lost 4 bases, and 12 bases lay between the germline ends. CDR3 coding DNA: TGTGCCTGGAGTCCCCGGGGCCGGTACGAGCAGTACTTC. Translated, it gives CAWSPRGRYEQYF.

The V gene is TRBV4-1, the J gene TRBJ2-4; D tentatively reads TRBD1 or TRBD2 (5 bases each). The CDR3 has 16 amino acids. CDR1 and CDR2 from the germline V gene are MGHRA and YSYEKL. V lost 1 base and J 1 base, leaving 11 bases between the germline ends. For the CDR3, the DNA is TGCGCCAGCAGCCAAGGGGGGTATAGGGCCAAAAACATTCAGTACTTC. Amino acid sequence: CASSQGGYRAKNIQYF.

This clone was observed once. The CDR3 loop reads CASSSPGQGAQETQYF. The CDR3 bases are TGTGCCAGCAGTTCCCCGGGGCAGGGGGCCCAAGAGACCCAGTACTTC. The V gene is TRBV7-6, the J gene TRBJ2-5; 8 nucleotides align to TRBD1. CDR1 SGHVS and CDR2 FNYEAQ come from the germline V gene. V dropped 6 bases and J dropped 1; count of bases not matched to a gene: 10. The CDR3 extends over 16 amino acids.

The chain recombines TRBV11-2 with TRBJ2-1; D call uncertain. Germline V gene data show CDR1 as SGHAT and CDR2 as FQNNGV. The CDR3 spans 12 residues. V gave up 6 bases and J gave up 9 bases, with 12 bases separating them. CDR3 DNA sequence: TGTGCCAGCAGATCCTCGGAGATTGAGCAGTTCTTC. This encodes CASRSSEIEQFF.

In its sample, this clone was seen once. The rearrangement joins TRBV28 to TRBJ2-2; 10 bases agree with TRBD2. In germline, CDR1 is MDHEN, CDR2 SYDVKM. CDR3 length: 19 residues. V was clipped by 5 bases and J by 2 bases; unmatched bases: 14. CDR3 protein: CASSPWTSGRRFNTGELFF. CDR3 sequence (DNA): TGTGCCAGCAGTCCTTGGACTAGCGGCCGCCGGTTTAACACCGGGGAGCTGTTTTTT. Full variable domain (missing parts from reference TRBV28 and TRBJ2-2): DVKVTQSSRYLVKRTGEKVFLECVQDMDHENMFWYRQDPGLGLRLIYFSYDVKMKEKGDIPEGYSVSREKKERFSLILESASTNQTSMYLCASSPWTSGRRFNTGELFFGEGSRLTVL.

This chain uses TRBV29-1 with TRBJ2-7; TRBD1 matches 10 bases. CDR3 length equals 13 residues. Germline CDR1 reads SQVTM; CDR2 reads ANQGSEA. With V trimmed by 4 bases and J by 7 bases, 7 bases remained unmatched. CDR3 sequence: CSVAAGQGYEQYF. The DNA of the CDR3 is TGCAGCGTTGCCGCGGGACAGGGGTATGAGCAGTACTTC.

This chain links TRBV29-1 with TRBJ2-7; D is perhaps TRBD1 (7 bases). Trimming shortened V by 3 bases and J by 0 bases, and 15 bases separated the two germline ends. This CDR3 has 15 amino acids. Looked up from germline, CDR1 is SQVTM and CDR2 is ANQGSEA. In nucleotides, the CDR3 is TGCAGCGTTGATGTTTGGGGGGACAGCTCCTACGAGCAGTACTTC. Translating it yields CSVDVWGDSSYEQYF.

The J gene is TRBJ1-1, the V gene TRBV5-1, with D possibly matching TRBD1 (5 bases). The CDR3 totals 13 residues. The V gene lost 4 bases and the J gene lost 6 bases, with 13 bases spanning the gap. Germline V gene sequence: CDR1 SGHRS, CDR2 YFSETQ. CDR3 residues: CASSHLGEPEAFF. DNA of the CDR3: TGCGCCAGCAGCCATTTGGGGGAACCTGAAGCTTTCTTT.

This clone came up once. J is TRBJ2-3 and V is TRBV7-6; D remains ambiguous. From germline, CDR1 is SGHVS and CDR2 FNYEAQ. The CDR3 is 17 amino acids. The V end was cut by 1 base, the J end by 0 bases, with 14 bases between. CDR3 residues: CASSLGSAAKSTDTQYF. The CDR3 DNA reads TGTGCCAGCAGCTTAGGCTCCGCCGCGAAAAGCACAGATACGCAGTATTTT.

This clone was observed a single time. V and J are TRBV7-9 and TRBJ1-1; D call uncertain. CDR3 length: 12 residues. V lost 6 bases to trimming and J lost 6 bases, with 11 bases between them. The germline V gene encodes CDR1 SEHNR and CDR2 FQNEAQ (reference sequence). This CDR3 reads CASSPETAEAFF. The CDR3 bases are TGTGCCAGCAGTCCCGAGACGGCTGAAGCTTTCTTT.

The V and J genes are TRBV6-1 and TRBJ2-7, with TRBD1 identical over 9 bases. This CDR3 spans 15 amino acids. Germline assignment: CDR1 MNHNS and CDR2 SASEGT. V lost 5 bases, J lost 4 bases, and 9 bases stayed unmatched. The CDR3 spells CASSTGTGLGYEQYF. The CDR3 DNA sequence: TGTGCCAGCAGTACCGGGACAGGGTTAGGGTACGAGCAGTACTTC.

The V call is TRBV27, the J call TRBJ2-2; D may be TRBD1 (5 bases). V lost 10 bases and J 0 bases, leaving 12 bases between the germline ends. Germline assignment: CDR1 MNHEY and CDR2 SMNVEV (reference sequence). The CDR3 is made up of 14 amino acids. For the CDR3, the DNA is TGTGCCACTTCCAGGACACCGAACACCGGGGAGCTGTTTTTT. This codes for CATSRTPNTGELFF.

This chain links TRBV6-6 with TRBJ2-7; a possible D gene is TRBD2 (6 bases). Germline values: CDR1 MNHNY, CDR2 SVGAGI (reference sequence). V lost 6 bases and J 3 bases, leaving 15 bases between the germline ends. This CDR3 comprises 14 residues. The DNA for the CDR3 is TGTGCCAGCAGCCGCCGGGACTGGGACTACGAGCAGTACTTC. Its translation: CASSRRDWDYEQYF.

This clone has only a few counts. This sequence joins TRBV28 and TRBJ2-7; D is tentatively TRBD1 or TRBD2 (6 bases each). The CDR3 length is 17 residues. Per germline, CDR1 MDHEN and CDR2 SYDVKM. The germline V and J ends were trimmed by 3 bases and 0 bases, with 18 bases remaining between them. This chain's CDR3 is CASSFSSGAAYSYEQYF. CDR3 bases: TGTGCCAGCAGTTTTAGTTCGGGGGCTGCCTACTCCTACGAGCAGTACTTC.

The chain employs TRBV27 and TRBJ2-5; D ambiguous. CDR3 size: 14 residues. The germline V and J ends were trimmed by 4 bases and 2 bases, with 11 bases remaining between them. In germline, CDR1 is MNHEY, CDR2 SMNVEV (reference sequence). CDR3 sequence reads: CASSSIFLQETQYF. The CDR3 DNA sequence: TGTGCCAGCAGTTCCATATTCCTACAAGAGACCCAGTACTTC.

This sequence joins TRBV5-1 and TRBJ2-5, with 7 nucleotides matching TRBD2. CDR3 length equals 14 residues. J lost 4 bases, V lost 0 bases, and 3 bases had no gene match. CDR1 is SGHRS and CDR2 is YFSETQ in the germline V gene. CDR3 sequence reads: CASSLGGSGETQYF. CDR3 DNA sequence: TGCGCCAGCAGCTTGGGCGGGAGCGGAGAGACCCAGTACTTC.

CDR3 DNA: TGCGCCAGCAGCTTGGTTGTCCGACCCCCCCTATGGGAGGGAACCTATGGCTACACCTTC. This translates into CASSLVVRPPLWEGTYGYTF. This rearrangement joins TRBV5-1 to TRBJ1-2; D is undetermined. There are 20 residues in the CDR3. Trimming left V 0 bases short and J 4 bases short, with 28 bases between. Germline CDR1 reads SGHRS; CDR2 reads YFSETQ.

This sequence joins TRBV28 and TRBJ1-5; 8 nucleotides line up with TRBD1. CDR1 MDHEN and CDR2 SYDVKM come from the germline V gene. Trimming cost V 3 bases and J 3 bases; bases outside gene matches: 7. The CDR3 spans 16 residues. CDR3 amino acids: CASSFSRDRSNQPQHF. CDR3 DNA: TGTGCCAGCAGTTTCTCCCGGGACAGGTCCAATCAGCCCCAGCATTTT. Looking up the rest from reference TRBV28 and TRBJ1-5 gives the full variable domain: DVKVTQSSRYLVKRTGEKVFLECVQDMDHENMFWYRQDPGLGLRLIYFSYDVKMKEKGDIPEGYSVSREKKERFSLILESASTNQTSMYLCASSFSRDRSNQPQHFGDGTRLSIL.

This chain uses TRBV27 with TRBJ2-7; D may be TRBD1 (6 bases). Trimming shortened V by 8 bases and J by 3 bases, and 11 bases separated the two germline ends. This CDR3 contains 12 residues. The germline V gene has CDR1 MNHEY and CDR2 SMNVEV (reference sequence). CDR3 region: CASRDMNYEQYF. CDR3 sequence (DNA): TGTGCCAGCCGGGACATGAACTACGAGCAGTACTTC.

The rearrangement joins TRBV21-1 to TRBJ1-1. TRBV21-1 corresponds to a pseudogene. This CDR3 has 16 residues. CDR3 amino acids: CASSRALVWDYDEAFF. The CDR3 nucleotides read TGTGCCAGCAGCCGGGCCCTCGTATGGGATTACGATGAAGCTTTCTTT.

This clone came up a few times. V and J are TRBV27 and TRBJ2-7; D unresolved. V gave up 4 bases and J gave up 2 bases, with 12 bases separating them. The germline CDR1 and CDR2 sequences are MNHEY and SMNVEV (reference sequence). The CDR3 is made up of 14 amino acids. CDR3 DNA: TGTGCCAGCAGTTCCCCCTACCCCCCCTACGAGCAGTACTTC. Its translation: CASSSPYPPYEQYF.

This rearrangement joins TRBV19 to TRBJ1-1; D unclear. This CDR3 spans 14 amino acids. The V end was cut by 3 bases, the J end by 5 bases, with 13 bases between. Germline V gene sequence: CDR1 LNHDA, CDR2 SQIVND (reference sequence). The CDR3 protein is CASSIRKMGTEAFF. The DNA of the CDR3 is TGTGCCAGTAGTATCCGGAAGATGGGGACTGAAGCTTTCTTT.

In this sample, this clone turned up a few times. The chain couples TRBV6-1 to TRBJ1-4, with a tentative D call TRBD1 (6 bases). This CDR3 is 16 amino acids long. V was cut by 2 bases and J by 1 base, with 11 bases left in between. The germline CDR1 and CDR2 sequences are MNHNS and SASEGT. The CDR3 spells CASSEHPRGTNEKLFF. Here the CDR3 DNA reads TGTGCCAGCAGTGAACATCCCAGGGGAACTAATGAAAAACTGTTTTTT.

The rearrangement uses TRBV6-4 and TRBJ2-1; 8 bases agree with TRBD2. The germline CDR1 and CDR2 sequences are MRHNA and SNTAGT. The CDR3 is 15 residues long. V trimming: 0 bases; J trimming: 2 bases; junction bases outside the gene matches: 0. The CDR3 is CASSDSGGAYNEQFF. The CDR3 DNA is TGTGCCAGCAGTGACTCCGGGGGGGCCTACAATGAGCAGTTCTTC.

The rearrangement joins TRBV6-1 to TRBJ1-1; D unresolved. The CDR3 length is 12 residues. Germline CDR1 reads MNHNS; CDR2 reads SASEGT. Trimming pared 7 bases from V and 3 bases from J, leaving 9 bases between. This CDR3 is CASKGSYTEAFF. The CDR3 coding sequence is TGTGCCAGCAAAGGGTCGTACACTGAAGCTTTCTTT.

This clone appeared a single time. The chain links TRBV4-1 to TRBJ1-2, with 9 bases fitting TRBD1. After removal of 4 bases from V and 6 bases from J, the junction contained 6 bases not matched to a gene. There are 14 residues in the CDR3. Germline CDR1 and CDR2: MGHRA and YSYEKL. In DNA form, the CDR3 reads TGCGCCAGCAGCCTCCGAGGACAGGGGCATGGCTACACCTTC. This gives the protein CASSLRGQGHGYTF.